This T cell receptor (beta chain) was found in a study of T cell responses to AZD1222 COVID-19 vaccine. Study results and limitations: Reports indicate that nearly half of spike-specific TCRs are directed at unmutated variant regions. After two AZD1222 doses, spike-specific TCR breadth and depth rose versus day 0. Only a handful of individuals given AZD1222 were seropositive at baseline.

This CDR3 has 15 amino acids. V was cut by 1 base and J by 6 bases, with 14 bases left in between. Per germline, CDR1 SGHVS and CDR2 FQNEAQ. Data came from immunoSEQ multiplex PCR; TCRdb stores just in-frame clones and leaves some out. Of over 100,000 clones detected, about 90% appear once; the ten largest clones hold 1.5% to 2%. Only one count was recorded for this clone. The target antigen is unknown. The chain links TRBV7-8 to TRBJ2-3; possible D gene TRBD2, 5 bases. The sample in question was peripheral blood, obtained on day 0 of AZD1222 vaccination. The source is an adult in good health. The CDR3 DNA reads TGTGCCAGCAGCTTAGGAGGTGACCAGCGGGATACGCAGTATTTT. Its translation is CASSLGGDQRDTQYF.